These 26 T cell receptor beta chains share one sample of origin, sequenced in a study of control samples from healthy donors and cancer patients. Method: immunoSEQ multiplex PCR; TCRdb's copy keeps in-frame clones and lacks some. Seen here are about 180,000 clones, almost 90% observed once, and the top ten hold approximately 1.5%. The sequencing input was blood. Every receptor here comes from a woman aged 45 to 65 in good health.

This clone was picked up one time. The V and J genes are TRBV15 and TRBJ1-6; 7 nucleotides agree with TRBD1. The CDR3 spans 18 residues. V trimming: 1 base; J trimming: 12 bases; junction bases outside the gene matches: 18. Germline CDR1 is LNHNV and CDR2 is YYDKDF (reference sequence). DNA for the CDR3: TGTGCCACCAGCAGAGCTATCGGGACAGCCTTAAACCTCAAACCCCTCCACTTT. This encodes CATSRAIGTALNLKPLHF.

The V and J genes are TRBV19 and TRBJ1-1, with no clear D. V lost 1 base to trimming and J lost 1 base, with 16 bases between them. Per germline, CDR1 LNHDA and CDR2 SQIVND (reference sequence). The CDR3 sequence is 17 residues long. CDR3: CASSIVSYGPSNTEAFF. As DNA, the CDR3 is TGTGCCAGTAGTATAGTTTCGTACGGACCTTCGAACACTGAAGCTTTCTTT.

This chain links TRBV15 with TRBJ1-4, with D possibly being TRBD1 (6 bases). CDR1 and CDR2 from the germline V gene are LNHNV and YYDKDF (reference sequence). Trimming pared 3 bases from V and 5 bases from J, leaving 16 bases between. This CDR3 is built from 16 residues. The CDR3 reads CATSRSWTVRNEKLFF. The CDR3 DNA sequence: TGTGCCACCAGCAGGAGCTGGACAGTGAGGAATGAAAAACTGTTTTTT.

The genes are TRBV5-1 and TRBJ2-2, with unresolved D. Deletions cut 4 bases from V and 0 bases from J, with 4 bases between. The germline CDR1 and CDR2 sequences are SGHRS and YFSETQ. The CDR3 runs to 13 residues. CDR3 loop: CASSNANTGELFF. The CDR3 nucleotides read TGCGCCAGCAGCAACGCGAACACCGGGGAGCTGTTTTTT. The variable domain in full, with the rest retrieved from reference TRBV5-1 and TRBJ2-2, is KAGVTQTPRYLIKTRGQQVTLSCSPISGHRSVSWYQQTPGQGLQFLFEYFSETQRNKGNFPGRFSGRQFSNSRSEMNVSTLELGDSALYLCASSNANTGELFFGEGSRLTVL.

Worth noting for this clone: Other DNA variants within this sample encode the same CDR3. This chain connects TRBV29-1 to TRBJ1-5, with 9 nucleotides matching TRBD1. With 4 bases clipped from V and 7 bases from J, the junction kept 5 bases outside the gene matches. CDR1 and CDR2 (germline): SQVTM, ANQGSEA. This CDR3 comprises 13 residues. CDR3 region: CSVGQGVDQPQHF. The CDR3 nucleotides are TGCAGCGTTGGACAGGGGGTAGACCAGCCCCAGCATTTT.

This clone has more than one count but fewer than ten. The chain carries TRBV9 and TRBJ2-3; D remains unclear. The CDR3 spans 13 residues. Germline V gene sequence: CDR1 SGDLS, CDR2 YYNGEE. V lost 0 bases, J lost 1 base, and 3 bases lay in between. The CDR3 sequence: CASSVGRTDTQYF. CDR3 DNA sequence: TGTGCCAGCAGCGTAGGACGCACAGATACGCAGTATTTT.

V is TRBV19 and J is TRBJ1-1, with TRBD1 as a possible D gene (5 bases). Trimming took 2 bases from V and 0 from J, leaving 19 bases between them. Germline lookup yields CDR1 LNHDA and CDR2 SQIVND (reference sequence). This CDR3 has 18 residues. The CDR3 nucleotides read TGTGCCAGTAGTATAAACCCCGGACTGCGAGGGGTGAACACTGAAGCTTTCTTT. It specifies CASSINPGLRGVNTEAFF.

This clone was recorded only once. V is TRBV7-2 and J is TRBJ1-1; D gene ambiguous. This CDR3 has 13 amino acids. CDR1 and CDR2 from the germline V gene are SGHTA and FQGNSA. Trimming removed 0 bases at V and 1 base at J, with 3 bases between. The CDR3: CASSLAENTEAFF. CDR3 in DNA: TGTGCCAGCAGCTTAGCTGAGAACACTGAAGCTTTCTTT. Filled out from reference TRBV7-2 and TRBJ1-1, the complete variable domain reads GAGVSQSPSNKVTEKGKDVELRCDPISGHTALYWYRQSLGQGLEFLIYFQGNSAPDKSGLPSDRFSAERTGGSVSTLTIQRTQQEDSAVYLCASSLAENTEAFFGQGTRLTVV.

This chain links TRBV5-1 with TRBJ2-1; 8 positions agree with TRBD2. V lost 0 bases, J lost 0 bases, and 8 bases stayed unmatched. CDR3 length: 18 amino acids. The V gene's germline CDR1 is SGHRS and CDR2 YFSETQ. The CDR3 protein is CASSLELAEPLSYNEQFF. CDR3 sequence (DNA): TGCGCCAGCAGCTTGGAACTAGCGGAACCCCTCTCCTACAATGAGCAGTTCTTC.

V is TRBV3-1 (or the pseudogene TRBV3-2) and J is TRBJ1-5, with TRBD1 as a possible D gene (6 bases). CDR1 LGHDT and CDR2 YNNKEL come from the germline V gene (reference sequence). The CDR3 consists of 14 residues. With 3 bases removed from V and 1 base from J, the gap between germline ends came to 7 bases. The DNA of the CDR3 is TGTGCCAGCAGCCAGGGGGCCAGCAATCAGCCCCAGCATTTT. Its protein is CASSQGASNQPQHF.

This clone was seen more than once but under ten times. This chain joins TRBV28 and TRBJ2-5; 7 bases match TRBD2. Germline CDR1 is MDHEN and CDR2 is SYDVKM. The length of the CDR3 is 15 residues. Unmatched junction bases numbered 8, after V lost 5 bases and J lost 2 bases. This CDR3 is CASSGWLAAQETQYF. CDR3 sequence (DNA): TGTGCCAGCAGTGGATGGCTAGCGGCACAAGAGACCCAGTACTTC.

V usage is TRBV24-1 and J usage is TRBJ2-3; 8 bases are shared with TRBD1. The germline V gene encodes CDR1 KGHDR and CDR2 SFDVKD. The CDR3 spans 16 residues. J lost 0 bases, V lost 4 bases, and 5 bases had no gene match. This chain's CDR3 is CATSDTGQVSTDTQYF. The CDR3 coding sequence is TGTGCCACCAGTGACACGGGACAGGTTAGCACAGATACGCAGTATTTT.

Here the CDR3 reads CASSLVNYQPQHF. The CDR3 DNA sequence: TGTGCCAGCAGCTTGGTGAATTATCAGCCCCAGCATTTT. J is TRBJ1-5 and V is TRBV11-2; no definite D call. V dropped 3 bases and J dropped 5 bases, with 8 bases sitting between them. Germline assignment: CDR1 SGHAT and CDR2 FQNNGV. CDR3 length equals 13 residues.

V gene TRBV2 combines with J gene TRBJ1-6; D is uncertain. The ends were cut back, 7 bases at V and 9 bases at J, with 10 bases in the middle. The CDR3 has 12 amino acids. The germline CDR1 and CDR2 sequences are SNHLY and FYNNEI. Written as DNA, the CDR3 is TGTGCCAGCACCCAGTCAAGTTCACCCCTCCACTTT. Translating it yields CASTQSSSPLHF.

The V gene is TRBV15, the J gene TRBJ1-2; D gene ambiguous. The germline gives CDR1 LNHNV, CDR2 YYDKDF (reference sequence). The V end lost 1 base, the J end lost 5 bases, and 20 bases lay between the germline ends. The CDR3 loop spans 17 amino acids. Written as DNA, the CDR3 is TGTGCCACCAGCAGAGGACGGACGGAAGGCGCCCGGTATGGCTACACCTTC. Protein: CATSRGRTEGARYGYTF.

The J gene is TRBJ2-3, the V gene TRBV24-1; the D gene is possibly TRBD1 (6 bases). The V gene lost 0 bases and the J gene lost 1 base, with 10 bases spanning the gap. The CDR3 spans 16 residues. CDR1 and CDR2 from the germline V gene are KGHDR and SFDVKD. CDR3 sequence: CATSDLHRVGTDTQYF. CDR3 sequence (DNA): TGTGCCACCAGTGATTTGCACAGGGTGGGCACAGATACGCAGTATTTT.

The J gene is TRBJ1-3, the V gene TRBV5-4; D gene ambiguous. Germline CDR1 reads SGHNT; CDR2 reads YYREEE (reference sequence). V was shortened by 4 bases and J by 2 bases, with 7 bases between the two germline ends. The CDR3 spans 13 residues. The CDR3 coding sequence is TGTGCCAGCAGCCAAAGACCTGGAAACACCATATATTTT. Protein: CASSQRPGNTIYF.

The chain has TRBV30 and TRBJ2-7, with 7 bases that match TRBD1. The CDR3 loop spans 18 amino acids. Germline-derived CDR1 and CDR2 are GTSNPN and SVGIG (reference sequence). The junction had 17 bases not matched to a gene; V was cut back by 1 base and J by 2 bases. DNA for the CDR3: TGTGCCTGGAGTGCATCCGGGACAGAATCTTTTAGGACCTACGAGCAGTACTTC. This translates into CAWSASGTESFRTYEQYF.

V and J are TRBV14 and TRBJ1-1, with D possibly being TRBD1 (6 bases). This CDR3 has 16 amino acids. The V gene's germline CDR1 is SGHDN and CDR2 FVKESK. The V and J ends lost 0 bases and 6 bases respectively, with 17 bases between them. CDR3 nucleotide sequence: TGTGCCAGCAGCCAAGATTATTTAGGGGGTGGAGCTGAAGCTTTCTTT. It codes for CASSQDYLGGGAEAFF.

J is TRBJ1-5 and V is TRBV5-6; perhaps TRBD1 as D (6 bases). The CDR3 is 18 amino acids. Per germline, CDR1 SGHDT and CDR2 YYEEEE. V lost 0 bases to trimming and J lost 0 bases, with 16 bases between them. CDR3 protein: CASSLGARGLYSNQPQHF. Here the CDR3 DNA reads TGTGCCAGCAGCTTGGGAGCCAGGGGACTTTATAGCAATCAGCCCCAGCATTTT.

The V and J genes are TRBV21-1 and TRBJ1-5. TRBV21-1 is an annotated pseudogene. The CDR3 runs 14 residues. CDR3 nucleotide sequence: TGTGCCAGCAGCCCACACCCCTGGAGTCAGCCCCAGCATTTT. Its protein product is CASSPHPWSQPQHF.

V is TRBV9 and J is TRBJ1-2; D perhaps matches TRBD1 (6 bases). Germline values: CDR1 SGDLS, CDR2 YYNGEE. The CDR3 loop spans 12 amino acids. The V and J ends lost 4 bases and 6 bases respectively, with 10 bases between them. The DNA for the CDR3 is TGTGCCAGCAGCAACCCAGGGGATGGCTACACCTTC. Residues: CASSNPGDGYTF.

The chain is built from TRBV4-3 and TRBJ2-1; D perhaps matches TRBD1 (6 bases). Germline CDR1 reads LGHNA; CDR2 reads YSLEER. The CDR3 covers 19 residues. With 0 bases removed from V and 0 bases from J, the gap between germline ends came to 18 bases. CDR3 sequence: CASSQEDSGGPRSYNEQFF. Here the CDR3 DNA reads TGCGCCAGCAGCCAAGAGGACAGTGGGGGTCCTCGCTCCTACAATGAGCAGTTCTTC.

This CDR3 is CASSTAGSKWGKLFF. In nucleotides, the CDR3 is TGTGCCAGCAGTACCGCCGGGAGCAAGTGGGGGAAACTGTTTTTT. The chain has TRBV2 and TRBJ1-4; the D gene is possibly TRBD1 (5 bases). This CDR3 contains 15 residues. V gave up 5 bases and J gave up 11 bases, with 21 bases separating them. Looked up from germline, CDR1 is SNHLY and CDR2 is FYNNEI.

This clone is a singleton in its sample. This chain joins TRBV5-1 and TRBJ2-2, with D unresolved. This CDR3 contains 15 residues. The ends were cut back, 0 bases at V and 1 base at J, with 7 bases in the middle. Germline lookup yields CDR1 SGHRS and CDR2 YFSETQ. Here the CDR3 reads CASSLALGNTGELFF. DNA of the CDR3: TGCGCCAGCAGCTTGGCCCTTGGGAACACCGGGGAGCTGTTTTTT.

The CDR3 DNA reads TGTGCCAGCAGCTTACAGGGCGGGAACACTGAAGCTTTCTTT. Translated: CASSLQGGNTEAFF. V is TRBV11-1 and J is TRBJ1-1, with D possibly matching TRBD1 (5 bases). V was cut by 2 bases and J by 1 base, with 8 bases left in between. There are 14 residues in the CDR3. Germline CDR1 and CDR2: SGHAT and FQDESV (reference sequence).